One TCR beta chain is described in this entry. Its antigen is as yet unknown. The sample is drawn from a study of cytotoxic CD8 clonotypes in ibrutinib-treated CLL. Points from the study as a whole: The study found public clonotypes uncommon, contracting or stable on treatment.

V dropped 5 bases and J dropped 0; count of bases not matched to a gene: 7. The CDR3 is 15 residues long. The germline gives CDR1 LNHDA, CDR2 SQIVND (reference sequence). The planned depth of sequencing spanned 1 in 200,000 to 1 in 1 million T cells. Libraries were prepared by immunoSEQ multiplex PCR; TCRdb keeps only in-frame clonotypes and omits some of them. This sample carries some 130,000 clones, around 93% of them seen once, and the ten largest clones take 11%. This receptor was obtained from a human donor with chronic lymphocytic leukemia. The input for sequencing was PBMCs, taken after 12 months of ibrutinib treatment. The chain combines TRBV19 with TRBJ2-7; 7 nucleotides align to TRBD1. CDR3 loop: CASSSSGDSSYEQYF. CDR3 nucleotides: TGTGCCAGTAGTTCTTCTGGGGACAGCTCCTACGAGCAGTACTTC.